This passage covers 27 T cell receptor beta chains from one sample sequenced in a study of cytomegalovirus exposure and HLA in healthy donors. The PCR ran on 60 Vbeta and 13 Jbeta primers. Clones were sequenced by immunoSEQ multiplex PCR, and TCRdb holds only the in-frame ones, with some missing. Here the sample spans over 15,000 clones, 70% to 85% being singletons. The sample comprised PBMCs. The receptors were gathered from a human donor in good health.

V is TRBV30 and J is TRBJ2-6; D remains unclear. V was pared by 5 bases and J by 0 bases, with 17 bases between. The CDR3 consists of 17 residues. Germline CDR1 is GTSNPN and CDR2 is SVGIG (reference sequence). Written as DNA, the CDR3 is TGTGCCTGGTCTCGAGAGCACTCGGGCTCTGGGGCCAACGTCCTGACTTTC. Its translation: CAWSREHSGSGANVLTF.

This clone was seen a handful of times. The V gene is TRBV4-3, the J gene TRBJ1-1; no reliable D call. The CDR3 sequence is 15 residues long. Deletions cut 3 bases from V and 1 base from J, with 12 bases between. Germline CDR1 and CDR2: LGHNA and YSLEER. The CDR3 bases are TGCGCCAGCAGCCAGTATCGTACGAGGAACACTGAAGCTTTCTTT. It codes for CASSQYRTRNTEAFF.

For the CDR3, the DNA is TGTGCCAGCAGCTTAACAGGGACAGGGAGGAGCGGGGAGCTGTTTTTT. Protein sequence: CASSLTGTGRSGELFF. The genes are TRBV7-3 and TRBJ2-2, with 9 positions matching TRBD1. The CDR3 loop spans 16 amino acids. The germline CDR1 and CDR2 sequences are SGHTA and FQGTGA. The V and J ends lost 0 bases and 7 bases, in that order; junction bases with no gene match: 6.

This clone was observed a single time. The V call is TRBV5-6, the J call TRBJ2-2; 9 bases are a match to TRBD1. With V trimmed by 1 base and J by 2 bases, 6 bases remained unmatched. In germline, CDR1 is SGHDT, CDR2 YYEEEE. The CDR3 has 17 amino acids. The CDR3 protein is CASSLLRDRVNTGELFF. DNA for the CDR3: TGTGCCAGCAGCTTGCTACGGGACAGGGTTAACACCGGGGAGCTGTTTTTT.

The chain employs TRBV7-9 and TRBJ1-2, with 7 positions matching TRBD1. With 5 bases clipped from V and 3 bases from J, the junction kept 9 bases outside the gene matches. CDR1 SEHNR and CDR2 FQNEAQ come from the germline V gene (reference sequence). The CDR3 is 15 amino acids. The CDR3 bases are TGTGCCAGCAGCAATAGCATCGGGACAGACTATGGCTACACCTTC. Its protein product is CASSNSIGTDYGYTF.

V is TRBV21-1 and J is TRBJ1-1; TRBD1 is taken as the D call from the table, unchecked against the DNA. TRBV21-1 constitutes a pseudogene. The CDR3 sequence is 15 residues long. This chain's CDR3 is CAGSKTGVGDTEAFF. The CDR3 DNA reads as TGTGCCGGCAGCAAGACAGGGGTGGGGGACACTGAAGCTTTCTTT.

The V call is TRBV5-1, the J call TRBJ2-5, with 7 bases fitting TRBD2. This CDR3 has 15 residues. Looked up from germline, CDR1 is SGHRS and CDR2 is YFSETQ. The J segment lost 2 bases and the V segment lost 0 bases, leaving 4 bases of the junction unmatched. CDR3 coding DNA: TGCGCCAGCAGCTTGGGGGGGAGGGGTCAAGAGACCCAGTACTTC. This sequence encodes CASSLGGRGQETQYF.

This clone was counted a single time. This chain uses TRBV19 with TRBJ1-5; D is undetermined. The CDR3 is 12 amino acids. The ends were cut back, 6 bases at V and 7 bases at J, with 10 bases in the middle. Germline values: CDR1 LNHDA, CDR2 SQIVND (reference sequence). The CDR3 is CASSRLGQPQHF. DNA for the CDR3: TGTGCCAGTAGCAGGTTAGGACAGCCCCAGCATTTT.

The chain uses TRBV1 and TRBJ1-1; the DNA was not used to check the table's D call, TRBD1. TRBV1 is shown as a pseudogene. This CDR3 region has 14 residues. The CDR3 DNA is TGCACCAGCAGCTCGGACAGGGGAGTGCATGAAGCTTTCTTT. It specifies CTSSSDRGVHEAFF.

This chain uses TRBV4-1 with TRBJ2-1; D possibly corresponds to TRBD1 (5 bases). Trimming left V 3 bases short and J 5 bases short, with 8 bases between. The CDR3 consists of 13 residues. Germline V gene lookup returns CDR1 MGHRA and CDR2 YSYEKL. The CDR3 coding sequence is TGCGCCAGCAGCCACCGACAGAACAATGAGCAGTTCTTC. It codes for CASSHRQNNEQFF.

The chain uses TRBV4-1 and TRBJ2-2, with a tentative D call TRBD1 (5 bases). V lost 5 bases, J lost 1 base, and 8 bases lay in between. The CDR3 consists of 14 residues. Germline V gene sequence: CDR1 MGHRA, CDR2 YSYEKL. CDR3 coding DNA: TGCGCCAGCAGCGACAGAGGGAACACCGGGGAGCTGTTTTTT. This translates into CASSDRGNTGELFF.

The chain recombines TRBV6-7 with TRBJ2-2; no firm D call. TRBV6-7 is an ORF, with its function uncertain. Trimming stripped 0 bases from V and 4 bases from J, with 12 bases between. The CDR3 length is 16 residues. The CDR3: CASSYSLGRCTGELFF. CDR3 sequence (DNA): TGTGCCAGCAGTTACTCTTTGGGCAGATGCACCGGGGAGCTGTTTTTT.

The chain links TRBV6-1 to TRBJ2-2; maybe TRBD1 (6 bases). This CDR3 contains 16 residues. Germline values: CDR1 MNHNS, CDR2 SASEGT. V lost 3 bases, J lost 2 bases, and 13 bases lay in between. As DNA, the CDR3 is TGTGCCAGCAGTGACCGGGACACTAGTAACACCGGGGAGCTGTTTTTT. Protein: CASSDRDTSNTGELFF.

The CDR3 sequence is CASSYVKRGRTDTQYF. In DNA, the CDR3 is TGTGCCAGCAGTTACGTCAAGCGGGGGAGGACAGATACGCAGTATTTT. The chain recombines TRBV6-5 with TRBJ2-3; TRBD2 matches at 8 bases. Germline V gives CDR1 MNHEY, CDR2 SVGAGI. The V segment lost 2 bases and the J segment 3 bases; nucleotides outside the gene matches: 7. This CDR3 is built from 16 residues.

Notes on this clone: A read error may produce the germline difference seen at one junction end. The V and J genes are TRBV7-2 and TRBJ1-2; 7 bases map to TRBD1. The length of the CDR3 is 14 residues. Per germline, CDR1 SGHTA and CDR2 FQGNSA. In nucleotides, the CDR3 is TGTGTCAGCAGCTTAGCCCGGGACAGACCTGGCTACACCTTC. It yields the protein CVSSLARDRPGYTF.

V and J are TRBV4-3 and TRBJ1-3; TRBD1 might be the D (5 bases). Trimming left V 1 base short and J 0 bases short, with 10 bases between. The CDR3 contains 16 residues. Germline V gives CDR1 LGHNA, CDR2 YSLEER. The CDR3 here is CASSQVYRPSGNTIYF. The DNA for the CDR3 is TGCGCCAGCAGCCAAGTTTACAGGCCCTCTGGAAACACCATATATTTT.

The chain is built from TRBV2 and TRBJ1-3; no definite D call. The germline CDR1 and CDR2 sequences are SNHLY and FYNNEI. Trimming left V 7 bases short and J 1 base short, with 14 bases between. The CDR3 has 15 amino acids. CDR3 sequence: CASTDGVLSGNTIYF. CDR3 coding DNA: TGTGCCAGCACCGACGGAGTCCTTTCTGGAAACACCATATATTTT.

CDR3 amino acids: CASSPAGNQPQHF. CDR3 in DNA: TGTGCCAGCAGCCCTGCGGGCAATCAGCCCCAGCATTTT. J is TRBJ1-5 and V is TRBV6-4; D gene uncertain. Per the germline V gene, CDR1 is MRHNA and CDR2 is SNTAGT. Trimming cost V 6 bases and J 2 bases, with 8 bases left between them. The CDR3 loop spans 13 amino acids.

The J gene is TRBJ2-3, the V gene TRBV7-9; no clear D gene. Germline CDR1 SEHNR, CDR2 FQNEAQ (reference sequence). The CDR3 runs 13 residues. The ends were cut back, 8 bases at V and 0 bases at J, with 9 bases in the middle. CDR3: CASCGGSTDTQYF. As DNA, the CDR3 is TGTGCCAGCTGCGGCGGAAGCACAGATACGCAGTATTTT.

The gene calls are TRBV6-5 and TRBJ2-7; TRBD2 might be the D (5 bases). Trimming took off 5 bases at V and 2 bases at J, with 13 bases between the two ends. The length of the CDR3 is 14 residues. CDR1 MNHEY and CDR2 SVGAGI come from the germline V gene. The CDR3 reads CASSTTGVPYEQYF. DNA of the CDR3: TGTGCCAGCAGTACGACCGGGGTTCCCTACGAGCAGTACTTC.

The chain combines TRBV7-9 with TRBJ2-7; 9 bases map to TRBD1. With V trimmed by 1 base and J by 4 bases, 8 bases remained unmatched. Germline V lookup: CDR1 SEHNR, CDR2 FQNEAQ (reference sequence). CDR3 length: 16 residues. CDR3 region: CASSLDFGQGIYEQYF. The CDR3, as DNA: TGTGCCAGCAGCTTAGACTTTGGACAGGGGATTTACGAGCAGTACTTC.

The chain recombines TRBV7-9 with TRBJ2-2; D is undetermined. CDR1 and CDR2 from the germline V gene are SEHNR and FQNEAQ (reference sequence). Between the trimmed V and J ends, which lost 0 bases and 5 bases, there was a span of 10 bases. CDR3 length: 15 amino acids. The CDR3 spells CASSLAGRPTGELFF. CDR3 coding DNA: TGTGCCAGCAGCTTAGCTGGCCGTCCGACCGGGGAGCTGTTTTTT.

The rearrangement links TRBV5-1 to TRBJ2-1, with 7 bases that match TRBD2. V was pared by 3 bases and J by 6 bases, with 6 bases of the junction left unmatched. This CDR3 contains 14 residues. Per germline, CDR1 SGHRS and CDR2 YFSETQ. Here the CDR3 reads CASSSGTIRNEQFF. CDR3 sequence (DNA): TGCGCCAGCAGCTCCGGGACTATCCGCAATGAGCAGTTCTTC.

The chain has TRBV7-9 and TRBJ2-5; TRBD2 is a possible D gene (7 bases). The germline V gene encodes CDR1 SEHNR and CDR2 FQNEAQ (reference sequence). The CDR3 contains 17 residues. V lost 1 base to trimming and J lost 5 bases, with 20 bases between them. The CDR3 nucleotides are TGTGCCAGCAGCTTAGGGGAGGGGGATCGGTTACGGGAGACCCAGTACTTC. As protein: CASSLGEGDRLRETQYF.

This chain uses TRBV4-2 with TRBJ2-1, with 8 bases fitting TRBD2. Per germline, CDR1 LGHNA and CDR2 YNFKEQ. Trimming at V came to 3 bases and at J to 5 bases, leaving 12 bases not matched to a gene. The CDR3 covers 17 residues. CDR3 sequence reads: CASSQVGGSGRNNEQFF. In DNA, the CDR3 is TGTGCCAGCAGCCAGGTAGGGGGGAGCGGGAGAAACAATGAGCAGTTCTTC.

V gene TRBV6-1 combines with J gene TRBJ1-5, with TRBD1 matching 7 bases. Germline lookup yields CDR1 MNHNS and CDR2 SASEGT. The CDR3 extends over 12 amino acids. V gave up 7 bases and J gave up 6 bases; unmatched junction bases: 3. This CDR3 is CASTGGSQPQHF. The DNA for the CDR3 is TGTGCCAGCACAGGGGGGAGTCAGCCCCAGCATTTT.

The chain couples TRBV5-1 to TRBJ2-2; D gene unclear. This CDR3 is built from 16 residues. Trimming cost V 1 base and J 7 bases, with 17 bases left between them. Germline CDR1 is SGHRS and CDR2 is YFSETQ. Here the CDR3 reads CASSLMVPEDGGELFF. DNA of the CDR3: TGCGCCAGCAGCTTGATGGTTCCCGAGGATGGCGGGGAGCTGTTTTTT.